Below are 25 T cell receptor beta chains sequenced from a single sample in a study of blood T cell repertoires in COVID-19. Only in-frame clones appear in the TCRdb table, and some are missing; sequencing was by immunoSEQ multiplex PCR. The repertoire consists of roughly 210,000 clones, with about 88% occurring once and the leading ten covering less than 2%. The sequenced sample was peripheral blood. Every receptor here comes from a man between 65 and 80 years old with acute or convalescent COVID-19.

This rearrangement joins TRBV19 to TRBJ2-3; D not resolved. There are 11 residues in the CDR3. Germline CDR1 LNHDA, CDR2 SQIVND (reference sequence). V was cut by 3 bases and J by 8 bases, with 6 bases left in between. The DNA of the CDR3 is TGTGCCAGTAGTATCCCGGGTACGCAGTATTTT. Translated, it gives CASSIPGTQYF.

The V call is TRBV25-1, the J call TRBJ2-5; TRBD1 aligns across 9 bases. CDR1 and CDR2 (germline): MGHDK, SYGVNS. The CDR3 is 16 residues long. V lost 5 bases and J lost 4; bases outside the gene matches: 11. The CDR3 is CASSRRGTGYGETQYF. DNA of the CDR3: TGTGCCAGCAGTCGGAGGGGGACAGGGTATGGAGAGACCCAGTACTTC.

CDR3 residues: CASRRSANEKLFF. The CDR3, as DNA: TGTGCCAGCAGGCGGTCGGCTAATGAAAAACTGTTTTTT. This chain links TRBV28 with TRBJ1-4; no firm D call. V shed 6 bases and J shed 3 bases, with 8 bases lying between them. The CDR3 extends over 13 amino acids. Germline CDR1 is MDHEN and CDR2 is SYDVKM.

V gene TRBV3-1 (or the pseudogene TRBV3-2) combines with J gene TRBJ2-5; TRBD2 agrees at 8 bases. Germline V gene sequence: CDR1 LGHDT, CDR2 YNNKEL (reference sequence). V was clipped by 0 bases and J by 2 bases; unmatched bases: 2. The CDR3 length is 15 residues. As DNA, the CDR3 is TGTGCCAGCAGCCAAGATCCTAGCGGGCAAGAGACCCAGTACTTC. Translating it yields CASSQDPSGQETQYF.

V and J are TRBV2 and TRBJ2-2; D is perhaps TRBD2 (5 bases). The CDR3 contains 14 residues. V was shortened by 4 bases and J by 5 bases, with 11 bases between the two germline ends. Germline V CDR1 and CDR2: SNHLY, FYNNEI. The CDR3 loop reads CASSGGYGTGELFF. The CDR3 nucleotides read TGTGCCAGCAGTGGAGGGTACGGGACCGGGGAGCTGTTTTTT.

V is TRBV5-1 and J is TRBJ1-2, with TRBD1 matching over 8 bases. With 4 bases clipped from V and 4 bases from J, the junction kept 3 bases outside the gene matches. Germline lookup yields CDR1 SGHRS and CDR2 YFSETQ. The CDR3 has 13 residues. The CDR3 DNA reads TGCGCCAGCAGCCCAGGGACAGGCTATGGCTACACCTTC. Translation gives CASSPGTGYGYTF.

The V and J genes are TRBV12-3 or TRBV12-4 and TRBJ1-1, with D perhaps matching TRBD1 (6 bases). The CDR3 totals 13 residues. V lost 11 bases, J lost 0 bases, and 13 bases lay in between. DNA for the CDR3: TGTGCCGATTTGGACAGCATGAACACTGAAGCTTTCTTT. It codes for CADLDSMNTEAFF.

The chain couples TRBV29-1 to TRBJ2-1, with D possibly TRBD1 on 7 matching bases. The CDR3 length is 14 residues. Germline loops: CDR1 SQVTM, CDR2 ANQGSEA. Trimming cost V 5 bases and J 7 bases, with 18 bases left between them. CDR3 coding DNA: TGCAGCGTTCGACAGGGAGGATCATTGAATGAGCAGTTCTTC. It is translated as CSVRQGGSLNEQFF.

This clone was picked up a small number of times. The chain couples TRBV7-2 to TRBJ2-4; D may be TRBD1 (6 bases). The CDR3 covers 15 residues. The V end lost 5 bases, the J end lost 8 bases, and 19 bases lay between the germline ends. The germline gives CDR1 SGHTA, CDR2 FQGNSA. CDR3 nucleotide sequence: TGTGCCAGCAGCCCGTCCCAGGGCAAGGGGGACATTCAGTACTTC. As protein: CASSPSQGKGDIQYF.

The count of this clone is one. The CDR3: CASSLGGDRLQPQHF. The DNA for the CDR3 is TGTGCCAGCAGTTTAGGAGGGGATAGGCTTCAGCCCCAGCATTTT. The V gene is TRBV27, the J gene TRBJ1-5, with D perhaps TRBD1 (5 bases). This CDR3 spans 15 amino acids. Germline assignment: CDR1 MNHEY and CDR2 SMNVEV (reference sequence). V was clipped by 2 bases and J by 6 bases, with 14 bases between them.

V is TRBV7-2 and J is TRBJ2-7; D gene unclear. This CDR3 is 13 amino acids long. Per the germline V gene, CDR1 is SGHTA and CDR2 is FQGNSA. The V end was cut by 1 base, the J end by 7 bases, with 11 bases between. CDR3 in DNA: TGTGCCAGCAGCTTAGGTTTTTCGCGTGAGCAGTACTTC. Translated: CASSLGFSREQYF.

The gene calls are TRBV13 and TRBJ1-4, with 9 bases that match TRBD1. From germline, CDR1 is PRHDT and CDR2 FYEKMQ (reference sequence). This CDR3 is 16 amino acids long. The ends lost 5 bases at V and 7 bases at J; junction bases unmatched: 11. CDR3 bases: TGTGCCAGCAGCCCACAGGGGGCGGTTATGAGTGAAAAACTGTTTTTT. Protein sequence: CASSPQGAVMSEKLFF.

This clone has only one observation. Germline is not matched at one junction end, which may reflect a read error. The chain employs TRBV6-2 or TRBV6-3 and TRBJ2-1; TRBD2 matches at 8 bases. CDR3 length: 13 amino acids. Per germline, CDR1 MNHEY and CDR2 SVGEGT. The CDR3: CASSLNPGGERFF. The DNA of the CDR3 is TGTGCCAGCAGCCTAAACCCCGGGGGGGAGCGGTTCTTC.

The chain carries TRBV4-2 and TRBJ2-2, with 9 bases aligning to TRBD2. CDR1 LGHNA and CDR2 YNFKEQ come from the germline V gene. This CDR3 is built from 17 residues. With V trimmed by 1 base and J by 7 bases, 10 bases remained unmatched. The CDR3 loop is CASSQVNGGRVIGELFF. The CDR3 bases are TGTGCCAGCAGCCAAGTAAATGGCGGGAGGGTGATCGGGGAGCTGTTTTTT.

The genes are TRBV10-3 and TRBJ1-1; D unresolved. V lost 3 bases and J lost 3, with 14 bases in between. Germline-derived CDR1 and CDR2 are ENHRY and SYGVKD. CDR3 size: 15 residues. CDR3 DNA sequence: TGTGCCATCAGTGATCCGGCGCGGGCGGACACTGAAGCTTTCTTT. Translated: CAISDPARADTEAFF.

The J gene is TRBJ1-5, the V gene TRBV28; TRBD1 might be the D (6 bases). Trimming stripped 7 bases from V and 6 bases from J, with 13 bases between. CDR3 length: 13 residues. Germline assignment: CDR1 MDHEN and CDR2 SYDVKM. The CDR3 DNA reads as TGTGCCAGCACCCCGGGGGGCTTTCAGCCCCAGCATTTT. It is translated as CASTPGGFQPQHF.

The gene calls are TRBV6-2 or TRBV6-3 and TRBJ2-2; 7 nucleotides align to TRBD2. V was clipped by 4 bases and J by 6 bases; unmatched bases: 11. Germline assignment: CDR1 MNHEY and CDR2 SVGEGT. The CDR3 totals 16 residues. The CDR3 nucleotides are TGTGCCAGCAGTTCTCCCTTCGGGAGGATTGCCGGGGAGCTGTTTTTT. Its protein is CASSSPFGRIAGELFF.

This clone was observed once. J is TRBJ1-1 and V is TRBV7-9, with D perhaps matching TRBD1 (5 bases). V was pared by 2 bases and J by 0 bases, with 7 bases between. Germline values: CDR1 SEHNR, CDR2 FQNEAQ (reference sequence). CDR3 size: 14 residues. CDR3 residues: CASSLKGMNTEAFF. In nucleotides, the CDR3 is TGTGCCAGCAGCTTAAAGGGGATGAACACTGAAGCTTTCTTT.

The rearrangement links TRBV5-4 to TRBJ2-5; TRBD1 matches 9 bases. Germline V gene lookup returns CDR1 SGHNT and CDR2 YYREEE (reference sequence). The junction had 3 bases not matched to a gene; V was cut back by 1 base and J by 8 bases. This CDR3 has 13 amino acids. The CDR3 protein is CASSLRTGDTQYF. The CDR3 nucleotides read TGTGCCAGCAGCTTGAGGACAGGGGATACCCAGTACTTC.

The chain joins TRBV29-1 to TRBJ2-7; TRBD1 aligns across 10 bases. This CDR3 is 14 amino acids long. Germline V gene lookup returns CDR1 SQVTM and CDR2 ANQGSEA. Trimming removed 7 bases from V and 7 bases from J; junction bases left unmatched: 13. The CDR3 reads CSGSQTGGYGEQYF. The CDR3 DNA sequence: TGCAGCGGGTCTCAGACAGGGGGCTATGGGGAGCAGTACTTC.

The V and J genes are TRBV28 and TRBJ2-2; 9 positions match TRBD1. Germline V CDR1 and CDR2: MDHEN, SYDVKM. V trimming: 5 bases; J trimming: 4 bases; junction bases outside the gene matches: 5. This CDR3 contains 15 residues. The CDR3 DNA sequence: TGTGCCAGCAGTAAACAGGGGGCCCTCACCGGGGAGCTGTTTTTT. The encoded protein is CASSKQGALTGELFF.

The V call is TRBV28, the J call TRBJ2-7; D perhaps matches TRBD1 (6 bases). From germline, CDR1 is MDHEN and CDR2 SYDVKM. The V gene lost 5 bases and the J gene lost 3 bases, with 11 bases spanning the gap. The CDR3 contains 13 residues. DNA for the CDR3: TGTGCCAGCAGTGTGACAGGCGTCTACGAGCAGTACTTC. Residues: CASSVTGVYEQYF.

V and J are TRBV7-9 and TRBJ1-4; D possibly corresponds to TRBD1 (5 bases). Trimming left V 6 bases short and J 3 bases short, with 14 bases between. This CDR3 comprises 15 residues. From germline, CDR1 is SEHNR and CDR2 FQNEAQ (reference sequence). In DNA, the CDR3 is TGTGCCAGCAGTTCTCGGGGGTGGGCTAATGAAAAACTGTTTTTT. Protein: CASSSRGWANEKLFF.

V and J are TRBV5-4 and TRBJ2-7, with D possibly matching TRBD1 (5 bases). The CDR3 covers 15 residues. CDR1 and CDR2 from the germline V gene are SGHNT and YYREEE (reference sequence). The V gene lost 0 bases and the J gene lost 6 bases, with 16 bases spanning the gap. CDR3 sequence reads: CASSLGGSPSPEQYF. CDR3 nucleotide sequence: TGTGCCAGCAGCTTGGGGGGCTCACCGTCCCCCGAGCAGTACTTC.

The gene calls are TRBV28 and TRBJ2-1; D uncertain. The V end lost 7 bases, the J end lost 7 bases, and 14 bases lay between the germline ends. The CDR3 length is 13 residues. From germline, CDR1 is MDHEN and CDR2 SYDVKM. The CDR3 DNA follows: TGTGCCAGCAAGGCCCACATCGGGAATGAGCAGTTCTTC. Its protein is CASKAHIGNEQFF.